A single sample gave rise to the 24 T cell receptor beta chains below, sequenced in a study of blood T cell repertoires in COVID-19. Generated by immunoSEQ multiplex PCR, the TCRdb table keeps only in-frame clones and is missing some. Of 160,000 or so clones in the sample, roughly 90% are singletons; the top ten hold 3.5% to 4.5%. Sequenced: peripheral blood. These receptors were taken from a woman in her 70s with acute or convalescent COVID-19.

The chain couples TRBV27 to TRBJ2-5, with TRBD1 identical over 8 bases. The V gene's germline CDR1 is MNHEY and CDR2 SMNVEV (reference sequence). CDR3 length: 16 residues. With 3 bases clipped from V and 5 bases from J, the junction kept 11 bases outside the gene matches. The CDR3 DNA reads TGTGCCAGCAGTTTGTTGGGACAGGCGACTTGGGAGACCCAGTACTTC. This gives the protein CASSLLGQATWETQYF.

The genes are TRBV5-1 and TRBJ1-2; maybe TRBD1 (5 bases). The ends were cut back, 0 bases at V and 3 bases at J, with 9 bases in the middle. Germline-derived CDR1 and CDR2 are SGHRS and YFSETQ. The CDR3 is 14 residues long. The CDR3 loop is CASSLVPGDYGYTF. In DNA, the CDR3 is TGCGCCAGCAGCTTGGTCCCGGGGGACTATGGCTACACCTTC. Using reference TRBV5-1 and TRBJ1-2 for the parts outside the CDR3, the full variable domain is KAGVTQTPRYLIKTRGQQVTLSCSPISGHRSVSWYQQTPGQGLQFLFEYFSETQRNKGNFPGRFSGRQFSNSRSEMNVSTLELGDSALYLCASSLVPGDYGYTFGSGTRLTVV.

Regarding this clone: The junction differs from germline at one of its ends, possibly a read error. J is TRBJ1-5 and V is TRBV7-9; 7 positions match TRBD1. Germline V gene lookup returns CDR1 SEHNR and CDR2 FQNEAQ (reference sequence). The CDR3 is made up of 13 amino acids. The CDR3 spells CASSRDSIQPQHF. CDR3 nucleotides: TGTGCCAGCAGTCGGGACAGCATTCAGCCCCAGCATTTT. Full variable domain (rest looked up from reference TRBV7-9 and TRBJ1-5): DTGVSQNPRHKITKRGQNVTFRCDPISEHNRLYWYRQTLGQGPEFLTYFQNEAQLEKSRLLSDRFSAERPKGSFSTLEIQRTEQGDSAMYLCASSRDSIQPQHFGDGTRLSIL.

The chain uses TRBV7-9 and TRBJ2-7; perhaps TRBD1 as D (6 bases). The CDR3 is 14 residues long. V gave up 6 bases and J gave up 0 bases, with 12 bases separating them. Germline CDR1 and CDR2: SEHNR and FQNEAQ (reference sequence). The CDR3 DNA follows: TGTGCCAGCAGGTCAACAGGGAGCTCCTACGAGCAGTACTTC. Translation: CASRSTGSSYEQYF.

This chain links TRBV2 with TRBJ2-5; 7 bases map to TRBD1. The V and J ends lost 6 bases and 4 bases, in that order; junction bases with no gene match: 11. Germline V gene lookup returns CDR1 SNHLY and CDR2 FYNNEI. This CDR3 region has 15 residues. The CDR3 DNA reads TGTGCCAGCAGGGGCAGCACAGGGGTGCGAGAGACCCAGTACTTC. As protein: CASRGSTGVRETQYF.

This clone was observed a handful of times. The gene calls are TRBV28 and TRBJ2-7; 16 nucleotides align to TRBD2. Germline V CDR1 and CDR2: MDHEN, SYDVKM. The V gene end was trimmed by 3 bases and the J gene end by 6 bases; junction bases not matched to a gene: 8. The CDR3 sequence is 17 residues long. CDR3 DNA: TGTGCCAGCAGTTTCCGGGGACTAGCGGGAGGGCGCGCCGAGCAGTACTTC. Protein product: CASSFRGLAGGRAEQYF.

The CDR3 spells CASSQDIRGTGELFF. In nucleotides, the CDR3 is TGCGCCAGCAGCCAAGATATAAGGGGGACCGGGGAGCTGTTTTTT. The chain uses TRBV4-3 and TRBJ2-2; TRBD1 is a possible D gene (6 bases). Germline-derived CDR1 and CDR2 are LGHNA and YSLEER. The CDR3 has 15 residues. V was trimmed by 0 bases and J by 5 bases, leaving 10 bases between them.

The CDR3 loop reads CATEHRGGYGYTF. As DNA, the CDR3 is TGTGCCACGGAACACAGGGGTGGGTATGGCTACACCTTC. The rearrangement uses TRBV19 and TRBJ1-2; 7 bases are a match to TRBD1. J was trimmed by 5 bases and V by 10 bases; bases with no gene match: 10. The CDR3 sequence is 13 residues long. Germline CDR1 reads LNHDA; CDR2 reads SQIVND (reference sequence).

The chain employs TRBV19 and TRBJ1-6, with D perhaps matching TRBD1 (5 bases). V dropped 5 bases and J dropped 6 bases, with 11 bases sitting between them. This CDR3 comprises 14 residues. Germline CDR1 reads LNHDA; CDR2 reads SQIVND (reference sequence). The CDR3 sequence: CASSGGFGNSPLHF. DNA for the CDR3: TGTGCCAGTAGTGGGGGGTTCGGTAATTCACCCCTCCACTTT.

The CDR3 sequence: CASSLMGQGDSPLHF. The CDR3 DNA reads as TGTGCCAGCAGCCTGATGGGACAGGGGGACTCACCCCTCCACTTT. This rearrangement joins TRBV5-4 to TRBJ1-6; 11 positions match TRBD1. The CDR3 extends over 15 amino acids. From germline, CDR1 is SGHNT and CDR2 YYREEE (reference sequence). With 4 bases clipped from V and 10 bases from J, the junction kept 7 bases outside the gene matches.

The chain is built from TRBV5-1 and TRBJ2-1; 10 bases line up with TRBD1. Germline V lookup: CDR1 SGHRS, CDR2 YFSETQ. V gave up 0 bases and J gave up 6 bases; unmatched junction bases: 3. The CDR3 length is 15 residues. The CDR3 DNA reads TGCGCCAGCAGCTTGGGGGGGACAGGGGTCAATGAGCAGTTCTTC. Translated, it gives CASSLGGTGVNEQFF.

This rearrangement joins TRBV11-1 to TRBJ2-3; maybe TRBD2 (6 bases). V was pared by 1 base and J by 6 bases, with 8 bases between. The germline V gene has CDR1 SGHAT and CDR2 FQDESV (reference sequence). The CDR3 contains 13 residues. The CDR3 nucleotides read TGTGCCAGCAGCTTAGGCCGGGGGGATACGCAGTATTTT. Encoded protein: CASSLGRGDTQYF.

The V call is TRBV6-5, the J call TRBJ1-2, with 7 bases identical to TRBD1. V trimming: 8 bases; J trimming: 8 bases; junction bases outside the gene matches: 8. Germline CDR1 reads MNHEY; CDR2 reads SVGAGI. The CDR3 is 12 residues long. Here the CDR3 DNA reads TGTGCCAGCCAACGACAGGGATTCGGCTACACCTTC. This translates into CASQRQGFGYTF.

V usage is TRBV20-1 and J usage is TRBJ1-5; 10 bases are shared with TRBD1. Trimming at V came to 3 bases and at J to 7 bases, leaving 6 bases not matched to a gene. The germline V gene has CDR1 DFQATT and CDR2 SNEGSKA (reference sequence). The CDR3 contains 14 residues. The CDR3 DNA reads as TGCAGTGCTAGTGGTGGGACAGGGGTCCAGCCCCAGCATTTT. This translates into CSASGGTGVQPQHF.

The chain carries TRBV28 and TRBJ1-2, with D tentatively TRBD1 (6 bases). Germline CDR1 is MDHEN and CDR2 is SYDVKM. The CDR3 is 15 residues long. V shed 1 base and J shed 0 bases, with 9 bases lying between them. DNA for the CDR3: TGTGCCAGCAGTTTATCCGGGACATCTAACTATGGCTACACCTTC. Its protein is CASSLSGTSNYGYTF.

The chain employs TRBV15 and TRBJ1-5; maybe TRBD1 (5 bases). Germline CDR1 reads LNHNV; CDR2 reads YYDKDF (reference sequence). V shed 3 bases and J shed 8 bases, with 17 bases lying between them. The CDR3 has 15 amino acids. CDR3 sequence reads: CATSSLGVQRKPQHF. The CDR3 coding sequence is TGTGCCACCAGCAGCCTAGGGGTACAGAGGAAGCCCCAGCATTTT. Full variable domain (remainder filled in from reference TRBV15 and TRBJ1-5): DAMVIQNPRYQVTQFGKPVTLSCSQTLNHNVMYWYQQKSSQAPKLLFHYYDKDFNNEADTPDNFQSRRPNTSFCFLDIRSPGLGDTAMYLCATSSLGVQRKPQHFGDGTRLSIL.

The chain uses TRBV11-2 and TRBJ1-4; D might be TRBD1 (6 bases). CDR3 length: 14 amino acids. The germline gives CDR1 SGHAT, CDR2 FQNNGV. Between the trimmed V and J ends, which lost 5 bases and 6 bases, there was a span of 13 bases. The CDR3 sequence is CASSPLGADEKLFF. For the CDR3, the DNA is TGTGCCAGCAGCCCCCTGGGGGCGGATGAAAAACTGTTTTTT.

The V call is TRBV4-3, the J call TRBJ2-3, with TRBD2 as a possible D gene (6 bases). This CDR3 has 13 residues. The germline V gene encodes CDR1 LGHNA and CDR2 YSLEER. Trimming pared 1 base from V and 5 bases from J, leaving 7 bases between. The CDR3 DNA reads TGCGCCAGCAGCCAAGGGGGAGGAGATACGCAGTATTTT. This gives the protein CASSQGGGDTQYF.

V is TRBV18 and J is TRBJ2-7; 8 bases line up with TRBD2. V shed 3 bases and J 0 bases; nucleotides not matched to a gene: 4. Germline values: CDR1 KGHSH, CDR2 LQKENI. The CDR3 is 15 amino acids. Written as DNA, the CDR3 is TGTGCCAGCTCACCGACTAGCGTGATCTCCTACGAGCAGTACTTC. It yields the protein CASSPTSVISYEQYF. Using reference TRBV18 and TRBJ2-7 for the parts outside the CDR3, the full variable domain is NAGVMQNPRHLVRRRGQEARLRCSPMKGHSHVYWYRQLPEEGLKFMVYLQKENIIDESGMPKERFSAEFPKEGPSILRIQQVVRGDSAAYFCASSPTSVISYEQYFGPGTRLTVT.

This sequence joins TRBV10-3 and TRBJ1-3; no clear D gene. V shed 9 bases and J shed 2 bases, with 17 bases lying between them. The CDR3 covers 15 residues. CDR1 and CDR2 from the germline V gene are ENHRY and SYGVKD. The CDR3 loop is CAIGTPRQAGNTIYF. The CDR3 region has the DNA TGTGCCATAGGAACCCCCCGACAAGCTGGAAACACCATATATTTT.

This CDR3 reads CASSPRQNQANTGELFF. The CDR3 nucleotides are TGTGCCAGTAGTCCAAGACAGAACCAAGCGAACACCGGGGAGCTGTTTTTT. The rearrangement links TRBV19 to TRBJ2-2; D is possibly TRBD1 (5 bases). This CDR3 contains 17 residues. Germline assignment: CDR1 LNHDA and CDR2 SQIVND (reference sequence). The V gene lost 5 bases and the J gene lost 0 bases, with 16 bases spanning the gap.

The CDR3 nucleotides are TGTGCCAGCAGCGGACGATCCGACAGGGCACCCGACACACTGCTGTTTTTT. It is translated as CASSGRSDRAPDTLLFF. The V and J genes are TRBV21-1 and TRBJ1-4; the table's D call of TRBD1 was not tested on the DNA. TRBV21-1 is termed a pseudogene. This CDR3 contains 17 residues.

This rearrangement joins TRBV18 to TRBJ1-6; 9 bases map to TRBD1. The J segment lost 9 bases and the V segment lost 2 bases, leaving 5 bases of the junction unmatched. There are 15 residues in the CDR3. In germline, CDR1 is KGHSH, CDR2 LQKENI. The CDR3 DNA reads as TGTGCCAGCTCACCATCGGGACAGGGAGGTTCACCCCTCCACTTT. Translation gives CASSPSGQGGSPLHF.

This sequence joins TRBV15 and TRBJ2-1; 9 nucleotides line up with TRBD2. This CDR3 contains 14 residues. Germline values: CDR1 LNHNV, CDR2 YYDKDF (reference sequence). The J segment lost 9 bases and the V segment lost 1 base, leaving 4 bases of the junction unmatched. The DNA for the CDR3 is TGTGCCACCAGCAGAGTCGGGACTAGCACTGAGCAGTTCTTC. Amino acids: CATSRVGTSTEQFF.